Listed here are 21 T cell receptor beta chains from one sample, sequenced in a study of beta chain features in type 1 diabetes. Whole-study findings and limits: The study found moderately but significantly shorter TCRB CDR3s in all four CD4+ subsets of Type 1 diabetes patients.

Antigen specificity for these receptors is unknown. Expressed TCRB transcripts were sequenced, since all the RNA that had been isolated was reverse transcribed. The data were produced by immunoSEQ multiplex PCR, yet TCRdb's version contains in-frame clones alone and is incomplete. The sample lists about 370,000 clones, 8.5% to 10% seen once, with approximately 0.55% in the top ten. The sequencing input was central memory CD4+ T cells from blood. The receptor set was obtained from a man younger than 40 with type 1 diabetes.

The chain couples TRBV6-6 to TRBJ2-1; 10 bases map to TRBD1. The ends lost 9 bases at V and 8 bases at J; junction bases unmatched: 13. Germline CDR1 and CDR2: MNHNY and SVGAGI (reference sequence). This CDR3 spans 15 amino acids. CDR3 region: CASSKPGQGIYEQFF. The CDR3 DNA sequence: TGTGCCAGTTCGAAGCCGGGACAGGGGATTTATGAGCAGTTCTTC.

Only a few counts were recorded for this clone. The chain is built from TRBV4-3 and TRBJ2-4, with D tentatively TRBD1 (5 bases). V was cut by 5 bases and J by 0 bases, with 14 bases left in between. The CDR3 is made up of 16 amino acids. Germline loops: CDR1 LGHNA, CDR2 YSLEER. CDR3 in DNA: TGCGCCAGCAGCGTACAGGCGAACCTAGCCAAAAACATTCAGTACTTC. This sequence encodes CASSVQANLAKNIQYF.

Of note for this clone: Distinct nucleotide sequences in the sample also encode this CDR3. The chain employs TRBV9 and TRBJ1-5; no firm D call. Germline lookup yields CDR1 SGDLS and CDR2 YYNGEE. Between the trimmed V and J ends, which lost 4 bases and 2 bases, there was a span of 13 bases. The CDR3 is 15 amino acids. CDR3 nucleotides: TGTGCCAGCAGCCGGGGTGCCTTGGGCAATCAGCCCCAGCATTTT. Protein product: CASSRGALGNQPQHF.

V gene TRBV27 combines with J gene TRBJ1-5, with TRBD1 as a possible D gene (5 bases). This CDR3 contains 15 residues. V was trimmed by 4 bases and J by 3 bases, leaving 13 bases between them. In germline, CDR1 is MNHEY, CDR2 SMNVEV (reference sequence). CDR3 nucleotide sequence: TGTGCCAGCAGTTACGCCGGGACGGCCAATCAGCCCCAGCATTTT. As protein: CASSYAGTANQPQHF.

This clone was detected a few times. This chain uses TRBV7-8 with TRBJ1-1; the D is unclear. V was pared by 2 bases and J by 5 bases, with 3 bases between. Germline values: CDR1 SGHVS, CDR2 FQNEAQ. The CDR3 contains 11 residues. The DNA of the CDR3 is TGTGCCAGCAGCTTAAAAACTGAAGCTTTCTTT. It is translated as CASSLKTEAFF.

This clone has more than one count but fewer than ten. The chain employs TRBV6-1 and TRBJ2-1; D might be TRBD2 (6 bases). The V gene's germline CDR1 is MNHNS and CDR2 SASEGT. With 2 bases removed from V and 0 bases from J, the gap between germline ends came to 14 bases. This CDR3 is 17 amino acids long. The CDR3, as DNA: TGTGCCAGCAGTGAAATGAGAGGAGGGTCCTCCTACAATGAGCAGTTCTTC. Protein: CASSEMRGGSSYNEQFF.

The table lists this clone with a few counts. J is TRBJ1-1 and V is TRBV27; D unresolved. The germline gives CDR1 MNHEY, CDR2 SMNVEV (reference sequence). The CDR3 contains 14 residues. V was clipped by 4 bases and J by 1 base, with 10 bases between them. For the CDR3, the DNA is TGTGCCAGCAGTTCCCTGTTACAGAACACTGAAGCTTTCTTT. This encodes CASSSLLQNTEAFF.

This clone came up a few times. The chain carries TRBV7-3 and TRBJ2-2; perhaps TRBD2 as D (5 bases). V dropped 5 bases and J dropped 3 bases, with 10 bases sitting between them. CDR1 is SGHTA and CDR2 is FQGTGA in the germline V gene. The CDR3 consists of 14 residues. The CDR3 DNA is TGTGCCAGCAGCCCCACTAGGTACACCGGGGAGCTGTTTTTT. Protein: CASSPTRYTGELFF.

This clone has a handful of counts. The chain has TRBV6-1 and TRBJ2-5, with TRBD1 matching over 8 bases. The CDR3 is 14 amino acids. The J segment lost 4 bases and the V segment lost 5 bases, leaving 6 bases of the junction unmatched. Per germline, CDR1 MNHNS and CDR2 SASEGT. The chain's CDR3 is CASSYMGQAETQYF. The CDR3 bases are TGTGCCAGCAGTTATATGGGACAGGCAGAGACCCAGTACTTC.

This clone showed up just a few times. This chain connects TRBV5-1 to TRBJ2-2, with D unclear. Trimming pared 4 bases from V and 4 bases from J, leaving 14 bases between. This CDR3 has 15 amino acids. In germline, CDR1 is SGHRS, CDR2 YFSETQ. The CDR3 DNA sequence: TGCGCCAGCAGCCGCCCCGAGCGATCCACCGGGGAGCTGTTTTTT. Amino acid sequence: CASSRPERSTGELFF.

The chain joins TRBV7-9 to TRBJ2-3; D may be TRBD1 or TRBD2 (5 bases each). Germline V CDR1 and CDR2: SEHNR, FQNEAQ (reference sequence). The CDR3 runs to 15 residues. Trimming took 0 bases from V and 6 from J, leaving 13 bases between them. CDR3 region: CASSLAGPIRDTQYF. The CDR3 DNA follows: TGTGCCAGCAGCTTAGCGGGACCCATCAGGGATACGCAGTATTTT.

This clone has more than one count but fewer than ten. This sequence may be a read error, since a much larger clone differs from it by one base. Here the CDR3 reads CASRLQVNTEAFF. The CDR3 coding sequence is TGTGCCAGCAGGTTACAGGTGAACACTGAAGCTTTCTTT. The V call is TRBV9, the J call TRBJ1-1; D possibly corresponds to TRBD1 (5 bases). The germline V gene has CDR1 SGDLS and CDR2 YYNGEE. Trimming cost V 5 bases and J 0 bases, with 8 bases left between them. The CDR3 length is 13 residues.

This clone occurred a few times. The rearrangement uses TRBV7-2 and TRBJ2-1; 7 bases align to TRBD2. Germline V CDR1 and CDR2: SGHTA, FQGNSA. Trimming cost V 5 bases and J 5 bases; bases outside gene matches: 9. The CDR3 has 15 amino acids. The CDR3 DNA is TGTGCCAGCAGCCCGAGGGCGGGAGAACACAATGAGCAGTTCTTC. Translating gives CASSPRAGEHNEQFF.

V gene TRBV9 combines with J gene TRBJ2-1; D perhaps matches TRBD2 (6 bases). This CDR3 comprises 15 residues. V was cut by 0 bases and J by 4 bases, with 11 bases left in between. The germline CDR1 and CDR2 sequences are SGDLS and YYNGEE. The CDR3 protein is CASSVDGSRYNEQFF. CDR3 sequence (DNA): TGTGCCAGCAGCGTAGACGGGAGCCGGTACAATGAGCAGTTCTTC.

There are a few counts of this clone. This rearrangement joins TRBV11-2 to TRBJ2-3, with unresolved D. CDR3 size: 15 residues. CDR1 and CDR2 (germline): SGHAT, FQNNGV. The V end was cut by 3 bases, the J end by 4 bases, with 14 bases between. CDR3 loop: CASSFGWKGADTQYF. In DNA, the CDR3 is TGTGCCAGCAGCTTTGGTTGGAAGGGCGCAGATACGCAGTATTTT.

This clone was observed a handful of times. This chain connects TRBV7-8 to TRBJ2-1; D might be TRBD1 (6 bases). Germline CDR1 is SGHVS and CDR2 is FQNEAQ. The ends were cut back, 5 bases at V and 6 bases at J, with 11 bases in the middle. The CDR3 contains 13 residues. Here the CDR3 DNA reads TGTGCCAGCAGCCCTTGGGGGCCCAATGAGCAGTTCTTC. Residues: CASSPWGPNEQFF.

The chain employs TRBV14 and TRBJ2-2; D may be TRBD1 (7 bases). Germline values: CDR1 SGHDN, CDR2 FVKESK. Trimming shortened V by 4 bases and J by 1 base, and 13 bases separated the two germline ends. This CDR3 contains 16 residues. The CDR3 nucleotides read TGTGCCAGCAGCCCACGCGGGACAGAGAACACCGGGGAGCTGTTTTTT. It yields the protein CASSPRGTENTGELFF.

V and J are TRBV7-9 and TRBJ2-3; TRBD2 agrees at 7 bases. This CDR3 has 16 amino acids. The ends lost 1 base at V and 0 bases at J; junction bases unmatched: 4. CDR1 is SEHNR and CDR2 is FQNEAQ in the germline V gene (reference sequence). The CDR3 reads CASSLGWGGSTDTQYF. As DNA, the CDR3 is TGTGCCAGCAGCTTAGGATGGGGGGGAAGCACAGATACGCAGTATTTT.

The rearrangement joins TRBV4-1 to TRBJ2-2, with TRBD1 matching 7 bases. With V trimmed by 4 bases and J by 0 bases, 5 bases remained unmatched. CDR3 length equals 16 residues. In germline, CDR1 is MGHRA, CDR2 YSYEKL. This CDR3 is CASSRNTGANTGELFF. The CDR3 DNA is TGCGCCAGCAGCCGGAACACAGGGGCGAACACCGGGGAGCTGTTTTTT.

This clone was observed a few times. CDR3 nucleotides: TGTGCCAGCACTAAAGAGAACACTGAAGCTTTCTTT. This sequence encodes CASTKENTEAFF. The gene calls are TRBV28 and TRBJ1-1, with D unresolved. V was clipped by 7 bases and J by 1 base, with 7 bases between them. From germline, CDR1 is MDHEN and CDR2 SYDVKM. The CDR3 extends over 12 amino acids.

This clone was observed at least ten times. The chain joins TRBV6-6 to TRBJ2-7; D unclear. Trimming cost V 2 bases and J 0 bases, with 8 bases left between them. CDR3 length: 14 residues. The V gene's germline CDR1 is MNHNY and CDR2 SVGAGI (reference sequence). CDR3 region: CASSYGSPSYEQYF. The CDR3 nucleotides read TGTGCCAGCAGTTACGGCAGTCCCTCCTACGAGCAGTACTTC.